Below are 3 T cell receptor beta chains sequenced from a single sample in a study of neurological immune-mediated disorders. TCRdb analysed the 5' RACE reads with MiXCR anew, one entry per CDR3 protein. The sample has some 20,000 distinct CDR3 sequences; 11% to 15% are singletons. Sequenced input: CD4+ T cells from blood. The receptors shown here come from a woman aged 55-69 years with HTLV-1-associated myelopathy (HAM/TSP).

This clonotype was seen many times. The chain recombines TRBV20-1 with TRBJ2-1; 8 bases are shared with TRBD1. Trimming removed 1 base from V and 5 bases from J; junction bases left unmatched: 4. The CDR3 consists of 14 residues. The V gene's germline CDR1 is DFQATT and CDR2 SNEGSKA (reference sequence). This CDR3 is CSARGGTGHNEQFF. CDR3 sequence (DNA): TGCAGTGCTAGAGGGGGGACAGGCCACAATGAGCAGTTCTTC.

This clonotype was found many times. The J gene is TRBJ1-5, the V gene TRBV12-3 or TRBV12-4; D remains unclear. The V gene lost 3 bases and the J gene lost 5 bases, with 8 bases spanning the gap. The CDR3 covers 13 residues. The CDR3 DNA reads TGTGCCAGCAGTTTGAGTGGATATCAGCCCCAGCATTTT. Protein: CASSLSGYQPQHF.

The chain couples TRBV20-1 to TRBJ1-5; D not resolved. Trimming removed 0 bases from V and 0 bases from J, with 6 bases in between. The CDR3 length is 14 residues. Germline-derived CDR1 and CDR2 are DFQATT and SNEGSKA (reference sequence). CDR3 coding DNA: TGCAGTGCTAGAGATGGTGGTAGCAATCAGCCCCAGCATTTT. It is translated as CSARDGGSNQPQHF.